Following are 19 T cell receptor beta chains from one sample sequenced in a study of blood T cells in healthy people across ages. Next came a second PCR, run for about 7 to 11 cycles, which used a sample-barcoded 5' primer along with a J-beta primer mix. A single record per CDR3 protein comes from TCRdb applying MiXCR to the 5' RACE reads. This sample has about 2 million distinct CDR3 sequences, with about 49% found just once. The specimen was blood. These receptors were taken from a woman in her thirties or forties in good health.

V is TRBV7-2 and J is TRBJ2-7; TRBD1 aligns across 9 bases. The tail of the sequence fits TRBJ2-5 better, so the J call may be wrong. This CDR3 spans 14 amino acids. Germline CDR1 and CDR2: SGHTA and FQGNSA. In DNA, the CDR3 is TGTGCCAGCAGCTTACAGGTGGACAGGGGGACCCAGTACTTC. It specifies CASSLQVDRGTQYF.

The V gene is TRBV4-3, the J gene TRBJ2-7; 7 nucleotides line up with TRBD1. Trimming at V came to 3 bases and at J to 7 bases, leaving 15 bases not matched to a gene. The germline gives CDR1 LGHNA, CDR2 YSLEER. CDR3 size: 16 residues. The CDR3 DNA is TGCGCCAGCAGCCATATTAAGGGGACAGCGGCCCGGGAGCAGTACTTC. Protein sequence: CASSHIKGTAAREQYF.

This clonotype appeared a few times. CDR3 nucleotide sequence: TGTGCCAGCAGCTACAGGGGTGGAGAAACAGATACGCAGTATTTT. It encodes CASSYRGGETDTQYF. The chain couples TRBV12-3 or TRBV12-4 to TRBJ2-3; 7 bases align to TRBD1. There are 15 residues in the CDR3. V shed 6 bases, J shed 3 bases, and the junction held 9 bases outside the gene matches.

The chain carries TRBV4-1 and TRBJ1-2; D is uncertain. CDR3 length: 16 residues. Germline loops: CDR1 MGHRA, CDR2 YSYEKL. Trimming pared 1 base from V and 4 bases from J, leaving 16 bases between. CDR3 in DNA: TGCGCCAGCAGCCAAGGGAATTCGGACGGAATCTATGGCTACACCTTC. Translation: CASSQGNSDGIYGYTF.

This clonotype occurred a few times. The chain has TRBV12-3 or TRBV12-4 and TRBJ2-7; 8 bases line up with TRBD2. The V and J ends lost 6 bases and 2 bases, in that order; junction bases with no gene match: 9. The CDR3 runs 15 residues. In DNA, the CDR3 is TGTGCCAGCAGACCGAGCGGGGGCAAGGCCTACGAGCAGTACTTC. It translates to CASRPSGGKAYEQYF.

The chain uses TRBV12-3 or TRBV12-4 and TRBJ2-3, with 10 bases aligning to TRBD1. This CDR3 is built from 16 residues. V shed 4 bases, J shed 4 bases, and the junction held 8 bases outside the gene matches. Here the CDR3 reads CASSSQDRGRADTQYF. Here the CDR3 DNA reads TGTGCCAGCAGTTCTCAAGACAGGGGGCGCGCAGATACGCAGTATTTT.

The CDR3 region has the DNA TGCAGTGCCCGTTTGGGACAGGGGAGCGCTTTCTTT. It specifies CSARLGQGSAFF. This chain joins TRBV20-1 and TRBJ1-1; the match to TRBD1 covers 10 bases. Germline V CDR1 and CDR2: DFQATT, SNEGSKA (reference sequence). Trimming removed 6 bases from V and 11 bases from J; junction bases left unmatched: 9. The CDR3 covers 12 residues.

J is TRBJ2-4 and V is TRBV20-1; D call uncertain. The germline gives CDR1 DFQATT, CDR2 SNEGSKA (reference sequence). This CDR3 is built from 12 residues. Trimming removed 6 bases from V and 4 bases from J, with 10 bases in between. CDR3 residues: CSATDVKNIQYF. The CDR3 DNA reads TGCAGTGCAACGGACGTGAAAAACATTCAGTACTTC.

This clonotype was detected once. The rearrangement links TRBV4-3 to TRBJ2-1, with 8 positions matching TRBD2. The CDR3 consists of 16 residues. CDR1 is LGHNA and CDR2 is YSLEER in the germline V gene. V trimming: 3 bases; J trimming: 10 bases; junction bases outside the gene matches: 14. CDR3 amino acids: CASSHAPSASGGEQFF. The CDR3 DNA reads TGCGCCAGCAGCCACGCACCTAGCGCCAGCGGGGGAGAGCAGTTCTTC.

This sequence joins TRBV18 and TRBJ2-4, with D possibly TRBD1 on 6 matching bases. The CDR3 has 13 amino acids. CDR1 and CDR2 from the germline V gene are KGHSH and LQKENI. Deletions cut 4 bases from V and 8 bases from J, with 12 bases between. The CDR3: CASSLQGIDIQYF. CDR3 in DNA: TGTGCCAGCTCACTTCAGGGGATAGACATTCAGTACTTC.

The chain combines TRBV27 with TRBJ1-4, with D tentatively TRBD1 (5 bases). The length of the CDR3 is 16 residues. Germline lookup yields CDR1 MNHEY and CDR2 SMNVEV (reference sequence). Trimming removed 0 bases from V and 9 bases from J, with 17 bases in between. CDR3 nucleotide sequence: TGTGCCAGCAGTTTATCACCAAAAGGGGCGCACAAAAAACTGTTTTTT. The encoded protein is CASSLSPKGAHKKLFF.

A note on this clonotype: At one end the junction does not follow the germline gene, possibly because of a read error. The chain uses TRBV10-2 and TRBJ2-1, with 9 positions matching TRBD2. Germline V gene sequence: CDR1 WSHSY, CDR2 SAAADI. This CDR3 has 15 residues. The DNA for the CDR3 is TGCACCAGCAGCCTTCTAGCGGGGAAATACAATGAGCAGTTCTTC. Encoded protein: CTSSLLAGKYNEQFF.

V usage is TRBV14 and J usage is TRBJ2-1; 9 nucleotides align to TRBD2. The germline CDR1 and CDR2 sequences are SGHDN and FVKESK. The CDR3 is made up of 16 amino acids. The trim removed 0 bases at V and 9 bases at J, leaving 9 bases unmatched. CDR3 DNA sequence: TGTGCCAGCAGCCAAGATCGGCTAGCGGGAAGGATTGAGCAGTTCTTC. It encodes CASSQDRLAGRIEQFF.

The CDR3 nucleotides read TGTGCCAGCTCAGGGCCGGGAGAGAGGACCCAGTACTTC. This translates into CASSGPGERTQYF. The chain carries TRBV18 and TRBJ2-5; D might be TRBD2 (6 bases). V was clipped by 5 bases and J by 7 bases, with 14 bases between them. This CDR3 contains 13 residues. The germline V gene has CDR1 KGHSH and CDR2 LQKENI.

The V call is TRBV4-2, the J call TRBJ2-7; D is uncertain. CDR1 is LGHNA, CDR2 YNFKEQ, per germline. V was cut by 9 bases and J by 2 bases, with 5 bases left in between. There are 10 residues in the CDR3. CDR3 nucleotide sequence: TGTGCCAGAACGACCTACGAGCAGTACTTC. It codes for CARTTYEQYF.

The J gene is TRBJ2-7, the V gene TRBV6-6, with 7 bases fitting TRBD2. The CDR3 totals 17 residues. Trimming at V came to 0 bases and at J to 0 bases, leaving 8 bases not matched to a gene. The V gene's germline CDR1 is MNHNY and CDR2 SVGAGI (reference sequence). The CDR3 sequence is CASSYSVSGTHSYEQYF. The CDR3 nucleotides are TGTGCCAGCAGTTACTCTGTCAGCGGGACCCACTCCTACGAGCAGTACTTC.

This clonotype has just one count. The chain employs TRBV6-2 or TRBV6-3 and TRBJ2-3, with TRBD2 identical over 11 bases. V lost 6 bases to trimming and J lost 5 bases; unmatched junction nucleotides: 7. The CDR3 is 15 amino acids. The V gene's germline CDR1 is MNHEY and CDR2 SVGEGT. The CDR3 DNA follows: TGTGCCAGCAGGCAACTAGCGGGGGCTGTAGATACGCAGTATTTT. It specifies CASRQLAGAVDTQYF.

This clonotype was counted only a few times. The CDR3 sequence is CASSHPIAGDSTDTQYF. CDR3 DNA sequence: TGTGCCAGCAGCCATCCTATAGCGGGGGATAGCACAGATACGCAGTATTTT. V and J are TRBV7-2 and TRBJ2-3; 9 nucleotides align to TRBD2. CDR3 length: 17 amino acids. Germline CDR1 SGHTA, CDR2 FQGNSA. Germline trimming cut 5 bases from V and 0 bases from J; bases unmatched to any gene: 9.

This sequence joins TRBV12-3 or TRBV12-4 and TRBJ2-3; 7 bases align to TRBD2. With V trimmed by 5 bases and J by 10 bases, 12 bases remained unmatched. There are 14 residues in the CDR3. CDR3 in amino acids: CASSQPSGVGAQYF. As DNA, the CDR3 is TGTGCCAGCAGTCAACCCAGCGGGGTAGGAGCGCAGTATTTT.